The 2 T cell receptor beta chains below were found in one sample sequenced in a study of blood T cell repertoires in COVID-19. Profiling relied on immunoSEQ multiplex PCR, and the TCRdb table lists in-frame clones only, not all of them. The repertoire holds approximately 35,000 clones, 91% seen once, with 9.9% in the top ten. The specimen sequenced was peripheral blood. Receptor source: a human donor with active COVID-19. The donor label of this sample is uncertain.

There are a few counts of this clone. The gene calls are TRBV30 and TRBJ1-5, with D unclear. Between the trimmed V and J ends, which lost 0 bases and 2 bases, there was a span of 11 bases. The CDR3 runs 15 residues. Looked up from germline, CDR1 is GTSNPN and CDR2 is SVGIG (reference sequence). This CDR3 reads CAWSVGSGGNQPQHF. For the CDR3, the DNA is TGTGCCTGGAGTGTGGGCAGCGGGGGCAATCAGCCCCAGCATTTT. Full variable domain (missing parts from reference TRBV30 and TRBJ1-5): SQTIHQWPATLVQPVGSPLSLECTVEGTSNPNLYWYRQAAGRGLQLLFYSVGIGQISSEVPQNLSASRPQDRQFILSSKKLLLSDSGFYLCAWSVGSGGNQPQHFGDGTRLSIL.

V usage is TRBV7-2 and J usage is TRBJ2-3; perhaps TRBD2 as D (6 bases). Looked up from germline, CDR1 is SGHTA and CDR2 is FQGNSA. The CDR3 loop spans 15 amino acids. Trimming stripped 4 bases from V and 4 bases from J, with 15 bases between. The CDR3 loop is CASSSWAGKADTQYF. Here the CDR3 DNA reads TGTGCCAGCAGCTCTTGGGCGGGGAAGGCAGATACGCAGTATTTT.